One and the same sample provided the 31 T cell receptor beta chains below, sequenced in a study of blood T cell repertoires in COVID-19. The method was immunoSEQ multiplex PCR; TCRdb's version includes in-frame clones alone and lacks a portion of them. The sample has roughly 97,000 clones, over 75% seen once. Sequencing was done on a sample of peripheral blood. All receptors come from a human donor in a cohort sampled during active COVID-19.

The gene calls are TRBV7-2 and TRBJ2-7; TRBD2 matches 10 bases. The CDR3 spans 15 residues. Germline loops: CDR1 SGHTA, CDR2 FQGNSA. V lost 1 base and J lost 6; bases outside the gene matches: 6. CDR3 coding DNA: TGTGCCAGCAGCTTAGAGAGCGGGGGGGCGGTCGAGCAGTACTTC. This gives the protein CASSLESGGAVEQYF.

The chain has TRBV14 and TRBJ2-1; a weak D match, TRBD1 (5 bases). V was pared by 0 bases and J by 7 bases, with 19 bases between. Germline V gene lookup returns CDR1 SGHDN and CDR2 FVKESK. There are 17 residues in the CDR3. CDR3 protein: CASSQDLVQVFGNEQFF. CDR3 DNA: TGTGCCAGCAGCCAAGATCTGGTACAGGTGTTTGGGAATGAGCAGTTCTTC.

V is TRBV7-9 and J is TRBJ2-1; D might be TRBD2 (6 bases). The CDR3 length is 13 residues. Germline assignment: CDR1 SEHNR and CDR2 FQNEAQ (reference sequence). V lost 3 bases and J 6 bases, leaving 9 bases between the germline ends. CDR3 loop: CASSLGLPNEQFF. CDR3 bases: TGTGCCAGCAGCTTGGGACTTCCCAATGAGCAGTTCTTC.

The chain couples TRBV28 to TRBJ1-3; weak D call: TRBD1 (6 bases). Trimming pared 5 bases from V and 5 bases from J, leaving 16 bases between. The germline gives CDR1 MDHEN, CDR2 SYDVKM. The CDR3 runs to 15 residues. The DNA for the CDR3 is TGTGCCAGCAGTCTCACGGACAGAAGTAGAAACACCATATATTTT. Protein sequence: CASSLTDRSRNTIYF.

This clone was observed a handful of times. In nucleotides, the CDR3 is TGTGCCATCAGTGAGCGGTTAGAGAACACTGAAGCTTTCTTT. Amino acids: CAISERLENTEAFF. The gene calls are TRBV10-3 and TRBJ1-1; D is unclear. The CDR3 spans 14 residues. Trimming took 2 bases from V and 1 from J, leaving 8 bases between them. Germline V lookup: CDR1 ENHRY, CDR2 SYGVKD.

The CDR3 loop is CASSLSLVNTGELFF. The CDR3 DNA is TGTGCCAGCAGTTTGTCACTCGTTAACACCGGGGAGCTGTTTTTT. The chain carries TRBV27 and TRBJ2-2; no clear D. V gave up 3 bases and J gave up 2 bases, with 10 bases separating them. Per the germline V gene, CDR1 is MNHEY and CDR2 is SMNVEV (reference sequence). There are 15 residues in the CDR3.

The rearrangement links TRBV4-2 to TRBJ2-7; 11 nucleotides align to TRBD2. The CDR3 covers 16 residues. The ends lost 2 bases at V and 3 bases at J; junction bases unmatched: 6. Germline assignment: CDR1 LGHNA and CDR2 YNFKEQ. The CDR3 sequence is CASSQSSGTSGYEQYF. The CDR3 DNA reads as TGTGCCAGCAGCCAAAGCTCCGGGACTAGCGGCTACGAGCAGTACTTC.

This rearrangement joins TRBV30 to TRBJ1-1; a possible D gene is TRBD1 (5 bases). V dropped 1 base and J dropped 5 bases, with 11 bases sitting between them. CDR1 is GTSNPN, CDR2 SVGIG, per germline (reference sequence). CDR3 length: 13 amino acids. CDR3 amino acids: CAWSDTQGTEAFF. CDR3 DNA sequence: TGTGCCTGGAGTGATACCCAGGGAACTGAAGCTTTCTTT.

The rearrangement links TRBV18 to TRBJ2-2; D not certain. The CDR3 loop spans 14 amino acids. The V end was cut by 3 bases, the J end by 5 bases, with 10 bases between. The germline gives CDR1 KGHSH, CDR2 LQKENI. This CDR3 is CASSPASRTGELFF. The CDR3, as DNA: TGTGCCAGCTCACCGGCCTCAAGAACCGGGGAGCTGTTTTTT.

The V and J genes are TRBV6-2 or TRBV6-3 and TRBJ2-2, with D perhaps TRBD2 (6 bases). Per the germline V gene, CDR1 is MNHEY and CDR2 is SVGEGT. The CDR3 is made up of 17 amino acids. The germline V and J ends were trimmed by 6 bases and 5 bases, with 22 bases remaining between them. In DNA form, the CDR3 reads TGTGCCAGCAGCCGATCTAGCGCCCGCTATCTGACCGGGGAGCTGTTTTTT. It yields the protein CASSRSSARYLTGELFF.

The V and J genes are TRBV7-2 and TRBJ2-7; TRBD2 agrees at 9 bases. The CDR3 has 15 amino acids. From germline, CDR1 is SGHTA and CDR2 FQGNSA. After removal of 4 bases from V and 6 bases from J, the junction contained 10 bases not matched to a gene. In DNA, the CDR3 is TGTGCCAGCAGCTCAATCGGCGGGGGGGGGTTCGAGCAGTACTTC. The encoded protein is CASSSIGGGGFEQYF.

The chain recombines TRBV3-1 (or the pseudogene TRBV3-2) with TRBJ2-2; D perhaps matches TRBD2 (6 bases). The CDR3 sequence is 17 residues long. Germline values: CDR1 LGHDT, CDR2 YNNKEL (reference sequence). V gave up 2 bases and J gave up 4 bases, with 17 bases separating them. The CDR3 loop is CASSQPRGGRGTGELFF. The CDR3 bases are TGTGCCAGCAGCCAACCCCGGGGAGGAAGGGGCACCGGGGAGCTGTTTTTT.

V is TRBV5-4 and J is TRBJ2-7; TRBD2 matches 8 bases. V shed 4 bases, J shed 3 bases, and the junction held 9 bases outside the gene matches. The V gene's germline CDR1 is SGHNT and CDR2 YYREEE (reference sequence). This CDR3 has 15 amino acids. This CDR3 is CASSDTGTRGYEQYF. The CDR3 DNA is TGTGCCAGCAGCGACACCGGGACTAGGGGCTACGAGCAGTACTTC. Full variable domain (remainder filled in from reference TRBV5-4 and TRBJ2-7): ETGVTQSPTHLIKTRGQQVTLRCSSQSGHNTVSWYQQALGQGPQFIFQYYREEENGRGNFPPRFSGLQFPNYSSELNVNALELDDSALYLCASSDTGTRGYEQYFGPGTRLTVT.

The J gene is TRBJ2-7, the V gene TRBV7-8; 8 bases align to TRBD1. The germline gives CDR1 SGHVS, CDR2 FQNEAQ. The ends lost 6 bases at V and 2 bases at J; junction bases unmatched: 9. The CDR3 loop spans 15 amino acids. Here the CDR3 DNA reads TGTGCCAGCAGGTACACGGGACAGGAGGCCTACGAGCAGTACTTC. It specifies CASRYTGQEAYEQYF.

As DNA, the CDR3 is TGTGCCAGCAGCCCCGACAGGGGTTACTATGGCTACACCTTC. Translated: CASSPDRGYYGYTF. This chain joins TRBV2 and TRBJ1-2, with 8 bases that match TRBD1. The CDR3 totals 14 residues. The junction had 6 bases not matched to a gene; V was cut back by 6 bases and J by 3 bases. Germline values: CDR1 SNHLY, CDR2 FYNNEI.

The chain carries TRBV3-1 (or the pseudogene TRBV3-2) and TRBJ1-1; TRBD1 matches 7 bases. This CDR3 comprises 17 residues. Germline lookup yields CDR1 LGHDT and CDR2 YNNKEL (reference sequence). Losses at the gene ends were 4 bases for V and 0 bases for J; bases not matched to a gene: 11. The CDR3 DNA is TGTGCCAGCAGCCCCGGGCAGGGGGGCCCCCTGAACACTGAAGCTTTCTTT. It yields the protein CASSPGQGGPLNTEAFF.

The chain employs TRBV4-1 and TRBJ2-7, with 7 positions matching TRBD1. Germline CDR1 reads MGHRA; CDR2 reads YSYEKL. Trimming took 2 bases from V and 0 from J; bases not matched to a gene: 4. CDR3 length: 15 residues. CDR3 protein: CASSQTGDPSYEQYF. In nucleotides, the CDR3 is TGCGCCAGCAGCCAAACAGGGGACCCCTCCTACGAGCAGTACTTC.

This rearrangement joins TRBV7-9 to TRBJ2-2; 8 positions agree with TRBD2. This CDR3 comprises 16 residues. Germline-derived CDR1 and CDR2 are SEHNR and FQNEAQ (reference sequence). V lost 5 bases and J lost 5; bases outside the gene matches: 10. DNA of the CDR3: TGTGCCAGCAGCCCCCCCCGGGGGGGGCAAACCGGGGAGCTGTTTTTT. It is translated as CASSPPRGGQTGELFF.

This clone was recorded once. The gene calls are TRBV10-2 and TRBJ1-2; 7 bases match TRBD1. After removal of 2 bases from V and 8 bases from J, the junction contained 8 bases not matched to a gene. The CDR3 length is 14 residues. In germline, CDR1 is WSHSY, CDR2 SAAADI. The CDR3 DNA reads as TGCGCCAGCAGTGAGAGGGGTGGGACAGAAGGCTACACCTTC. Protein: CASSERGGTEGYTF.

This chain connects TRBV4-3 to TRBJ2-5, with D possibly TRBD2 on 5 matching bases. V was trimmed by 1 base and J by 7 bases, leaving 19 bases between them. Germline V gene sequence: CDR1 LGHNA, CDR2 YSLEER. This CDR3 region has 16 residues. Written as DNA, the CDR3 is TGCGCCAGCAGCCAAGGGTTTAGCGTGGAGCGTGGGACCCAGTACTTC. It codes for CASSQGFSVERGTQYF.

The genes are TRBV27 and TRBJ2-3, with D perhaps matching TRBD1 (6 bases). The CDR3 covers 13 residues. CDR1 and CDR2 from the germline V gene are MNHEY and SMNVEV (reference sequence). Trimming pared 7 bases from V and 5 bases from J, leaving 13 bases between. Written as DNA, the CDR3 is TGTGCCAGCACTCCACAGGGCGAAGATACGCAGTATTTT. Its protein is CASTPQGEDTQYF.

The chain recombines TRBV7-9 with TRBJ2-3, with 7 positions matching TRBD2. The junction had 9 bases not matched to a gene; V was cut back by 6 bases and J by 3 bases. The CDR3 sequence is 15 residues long. The germline V gene encodes CDR1 SEHNR and CDR2 FQNEAQ (reference sequence). For the CDR3, the DNA is TGTGCCAGCAGTTTAAGCGGGGAAGGGACAGATACGCAGTATTTT. Protein product: CASSLSGEGTDTQYF.

V usage is TRBV10-3 and J usage is TRBJ2-7; D is unresolved. V lost 7 bases and J lost 5, with 9 bases in between. Germline CDR1 reads ENHRY; CDR2 reads SYGVKD. The CDR3 covers 11 residues. In DNA, the CDR3 is TGTGCCATCATGGCCACCAACGAGCAGTACTTC. This sequence encodes CAIMATNEQYF.

On this clone: The same CDR3 arises from other DNA sequences in this sample as well. The chain is built from TRBV7-9 and TRBJ2-1; 8 positions match TRBD2. V was pared by 1 base and J by 7 bases, with 9 bases of the junction left unmatched. The CDR3 has 16 amino acids. CDR1 and CDR2 from the germline V gene are SEHNR and FQNEAQ (reference sequence). CDR3 bases: TGTGCCAGCAGCTTAGGGCTTGCGGGGGGTCGTAATGAGCAGTTCTTC. As protein: CASSLGLAGGRNEQFF. The variable domain in full, completed from reference TRBV7-9 and TRBJ2-1, reads DTGVSQNPRHKITKRGQNVTFRCDPISEHNRLYWYRQTLGQGPEFLTYFQNEAQLEKSRLLSDRFSAERPKGSFSTLEIQRTEQGDSAMYLCASSLGLAGGRNEQFFGPGTRLTVL.

V and J are TRBV11-2 and TRBJ1-1; D unclear. The CDR3 consists of 12 residues. The V end was cut by 1 base, the J end by 10 bases, with 10 bases between. Germline-derived CDR1 and CDR2 are SGHAT and FQNNGV. The CDR3 nucleotides are TGTGCCAGCAGCTTAGGGGTGTGGAGAGCTTTCTTT. It is translated as CASSLGVWRAFF.

This clone showed up just once. V gene TRBV4-1 combines with J gene TRBJ1-4; unclear D gene. Trimming shortened V by 1 base and J by 4 bases, and 10 bases separated the two germline ends. Per the germline V gene, CDR1 is MGHRA and CDR2 is YSYEKL. The CDR3 contains 15 residues. The CDR3 spells CASSQVLFSNEKLFF. CDR3 nucleotides: TGCGCCAGCAGCCAAGTCCTTTTCAGTAATGAAAAACTGTTTTTT.

J is TRBJ2-6 and V is TRBV9; 11 nucleotides match TRBD1. Germline trimming cut 4 bases from V and 1 base from J; bases unmatched to any gene: 7. Germline lookup yields CDR1 SGDLS and CDR2 YYNGEE. The CDR3 totals 18 residues. CDR3: CASSKWTGGGSGANVLTF. The CDR3 DNA is TGTGCCAGCAGCAAATGGACAGGGGGCGGATCTGGGGCCAACGTCCTGACTTTC. Full variable domain (remainder filled in from reference TRBV9 and TRBJ2-6): DSGVTQTPKHLITATGQRVTLRCSPRSGDLSVYWYQQSLDQGLQFLIQYYNGEERAKGNILERFSAQQFPDLHSELNLSSLELGDSALYFCASSKWTGGGSGANVLTFGAGSRLTVL.

This clone occurred a few times. At one end the junction does not follow the germline gene, possibly because of a read error. The chain combines TRBV7-7 with TRBJ1-6; no reliable D call. Germline CDR1 is SSHAT and CDR2 is FNYEAQ (reference sequence). The CDR3 sequence is 16 residues long. CDR3 coding DNA: TGTGCTAGCAGCTTAGGAGGTCCGGGATCTAATTCACCCCTCCACTTT. This sequence encodes CASSLGGPGSNSPLHF.

This clone has a single count. The rearrangement uses TRBV5-1 and TRBJ1-3, with D possibly being TRBD1 (5 bases). With 4 bases removed from V and 0 bases from J, the gap between germline ends came to 11 bases. The germline V gene has CDR1 SGHRS and CDR2 YFSETQ. The CDR3 has 15 amino acids. The CDR3 sequence: CASSLGGASGNTIYF. As DNA, the CDR3 is TGCGCCAGCAGCCTGGGGGGAGCCTCTGGAAACACCATATATTTT.

The V gene is TRBV4-3, the J gene TRBJ2-1, with TRBD2 matching 8 bases. V lost 0 bases and J lost 7; bases outside the gene matches: 8. Germline V gene lookup returns CDR1 LGHNA and CDR2 YSLEER. The CDR3 extends over 16 amino acids. DNA of the CDR3: TGCGCCAGCAGCCAAGATAACCGGGGGGGCCAGAATGAGCAGTTCTTC. Protein product: CASSQDNRGGQNEQFF.

In nucleotides, the CDR3 is TGCGCCAGCAGCCTTGACACTAGCGGGAGTTATACCGGGGAGCTGTTTTTT. As protein: CASSLDTSGSYTGELFF. J is TRBJ2-2 and V is TRBV4-1; 11 nucleotides match TRBD2. Germline V gene data show CDR1 as MGHRA and CDR2 as YSYEKL. This CDR3 region has 17 residues. The V and J ends lost 4 bases and 5 bases, in that order; junction bases with no gene match: 9.